This T cell receptor beta chain was sequenced for a study of radiotherapy plus CTLA-4 blockade in lung cancer. In the study overall: Objective response rate was 18%; disease control rate, approximately 30%. General study findings and limits: With interferon-beta, early dynamics of blood T cell clones were reported to best predict response. After radiotherapy and ipilimumab, tumor-derived clones expanded in peripheral blood.

Participants had chemo-refractory metastatic non-small-cell lung cancer and were treated with focal radiation plus ipilimumab CTLA-4 blockade. In its sample, this clone was seen a few times. Its antigen is still unknown. Here immunoSEQ multiplex PCR was the method, and the copy in TCRdb shows in-frame clones only, minus some. The data show around 24,000 clones, 73% seen once. Germline-derived CDR1 and CDR2 are LGHNA and YNFKEQ. The CDR3 loop spans 14 amino acids. The V gene end was trimmed by 5 bases and the J gene end by 4 bases; junction bases not matched to a gene: 5. This TCR derives from a human donor with non-small cell lung cancer who had stable disease on radiotherapy plus ipilimumab. The sample was peripheral blood, taken from a patient treated with radiotherapy plus ipilimumab. V usage is TRBV4-2 and J usage is TRBJ1-2, with 9 bases identical to TRBD1. The CDR3 DNA is TGTGCCAGCAGCGCACGACAGGGGGTCTATGGCTACACCTTC. Amino acids: CASSARQGVYGYTF.